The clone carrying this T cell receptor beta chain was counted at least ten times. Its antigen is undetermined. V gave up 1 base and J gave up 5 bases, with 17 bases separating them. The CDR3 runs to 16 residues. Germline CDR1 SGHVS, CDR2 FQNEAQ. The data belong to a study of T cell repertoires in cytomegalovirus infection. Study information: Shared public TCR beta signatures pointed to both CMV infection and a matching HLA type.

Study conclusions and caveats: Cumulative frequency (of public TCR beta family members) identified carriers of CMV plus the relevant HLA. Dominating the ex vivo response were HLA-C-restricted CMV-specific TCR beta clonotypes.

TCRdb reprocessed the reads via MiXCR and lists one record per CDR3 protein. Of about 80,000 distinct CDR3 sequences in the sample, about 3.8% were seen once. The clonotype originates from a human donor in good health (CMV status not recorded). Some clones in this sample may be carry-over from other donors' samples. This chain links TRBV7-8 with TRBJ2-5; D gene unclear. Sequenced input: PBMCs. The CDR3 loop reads CASSLVPVRLAETQYF. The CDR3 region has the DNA TGTGCCAGCAGCTTAGTCCCAGTCAGGCTCGCGGAGACCCAGTACTTC.